This T cell receptor (beta chain) was sequenced in a study of cytomegalovirus exposure and HLA in healthy donors. PCR amplification relied on 60 Vbeta primers (plus 13 Jbeta primers). The method was immunoSEQ multiplex PCR; TCRdb's version includes in-frame clones alone and lacks a portion of them. In the table there are about 120,000 clones, 55% to 65% of which are singletons. This clone has a single count. No antigen is known for it. CDR1 and CDR2 from the germline V gene are SQVTM and ANQGSEA. The ends were cut back, 7 bases at V and 4 bases at J, with 16 bases in the middle. There are 13 residues in the CDR3. Study-level findings and limits: Exclusion applied to some V segments, including TRBV6-2 and TRBV6-3, as they were indistinguishable.

The clonotype comes from a woman aged 40 to 50 in good health and CMV-seropositive. The sample was PBMCs. The chain uses TRBV29-1 and TRBJ1-1, with D perhaps matching TRBD1 (6 bases). CDR3 residues: CSALQGEGTEAFF. The CDR3 nucleotides read TGCAGCGCGTTACAGGGCGAGGGCACTGAAGCTTTCTTT.